This T cell receptor beta chain was recorded in a study of cytomegalovirus exposure and HLA in healthy donors. At the level of the study: HLA-typed donors were the source of about 85 million unique TCRs held in an early data release.

PCR primers comprised 60 Vbeta and 13 Jbeta primers. Sequencing was performed with immunoSEQ multiplex PCR; in TCRdb, only in-frame clones are kept and a portion is missing. The sample shows 180,000 or so clones, 65% to 90% of them seen only once. This CDR3 region has 14 residues. Per germline, CDR1 MNHEY and CDR2 SVGAGI. The ends lost 0 bases at V and 8 bases at J; junction bases unmatched: 5. Findings and caveats of the study: Using a false discovery rate of 0.05, a later analysis showed that approximately 17,000 TCR beta sequences were associated with HLA alleles. Altogether, some 160 TCR beta chains were recorded as cytomegalovirus-associated. Despite most TCR sequences being rare, some public TCRs occurred in many donors.

Of note for this clone: What it recognizes is unknown.

Sequencing was carried out using PBMCs. This receptor was taken from a woman in her twenties or thirties in good health and CMV-seronegative. The chain is built from TRBV6-5 and TRBJ1-2; TRBD1 aligns across 8 bases. CDR3: CASSYSSRGQGYTF. The CDR3 coding sequence is TGTGCCAGCAGTTACTCGTCCAGGGGGCAAGGCTACACCTTC.